This T cell receptor beta chain derives from a study of shared clonotypes between healthy human individuals. V was shortened by 3 bases and J by 4 bases, with 13 bases between the two germline ends. CDR3 size: 15 residues. Germline CDR1 KGHSH, CDR2 LQKENI. Concerning this clone: Its target is not known.

The study ran the assay at deep level. The assay was immunoSEQ multiplex PCR, and TCRdb's table has in-frame clones only and misses some. The table records about 490,000 clones, 75% to 85% of them present only once. Findings and caveats of the study: The researchers took only blood, and tissue repertoires probably look different.

All donors qualified as healthy HIV-negative adults and had experienced no recent acute infections or vaccinations. All of the donors resided in Nashville, Tennessee, and each was a Caucasian adult. The chain recombines TRBV18 with TRBJ1-3; D is ambiguous. The specimen sequenced was PBMCs. The TCR originated in a middle-aged woman in good health. Some clones in this sample may be carry-over from other donors' samples. CDR3 nucleotide sequence: TGTGCCAGCTCACCTCGTCAGGAGTTCGGAAACACCATATATTTT. Amino acids: CASSPRQEFGNTIYF. Complete variable domain (other parts from reference TRBV18 and TRBJ1-3): NAGVMQNPRHLVRRRGQEARLRCSPMKGHSHVYWYRQLPEEGLKFMVYLQKENIIDESGMPKERFSAEFPKEGPSILRIQQVVRGDSAAYFCASSPRQEFGNTIYFGEGSWLTVV.